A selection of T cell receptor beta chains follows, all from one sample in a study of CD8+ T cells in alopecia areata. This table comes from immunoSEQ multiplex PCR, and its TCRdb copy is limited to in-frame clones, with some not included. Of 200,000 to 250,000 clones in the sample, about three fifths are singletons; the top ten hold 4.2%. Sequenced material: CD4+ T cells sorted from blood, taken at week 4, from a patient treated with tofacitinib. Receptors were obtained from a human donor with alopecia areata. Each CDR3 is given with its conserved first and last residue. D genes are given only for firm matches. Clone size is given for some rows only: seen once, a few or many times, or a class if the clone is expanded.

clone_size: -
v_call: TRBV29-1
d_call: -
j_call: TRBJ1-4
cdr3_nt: TGCAGCGTTGGGACTACGGGGGCAACTAATGAAAAACTGTTTTTT
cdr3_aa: CSVGTTGATNEKLFF

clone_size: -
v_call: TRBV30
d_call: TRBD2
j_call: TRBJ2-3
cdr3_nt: TGTGCCTATGGGAGGGTATGGACAGATACGCAGTATTTT
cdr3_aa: CAYGRVWTDTQYF

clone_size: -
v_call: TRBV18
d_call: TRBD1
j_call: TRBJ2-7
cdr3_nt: TGTGCCAGCTCACCACCAAGGGACAGGGGAGAGGGGAACTACGAGCAGTACTTC
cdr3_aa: CASSPPRDRGEGNYEQYF

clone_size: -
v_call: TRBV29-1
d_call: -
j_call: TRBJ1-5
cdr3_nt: TGCAGCGTCGCCGACAGTTCTAATCAGCCCCAGCATTTT
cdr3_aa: CSVADSSNQPQHF

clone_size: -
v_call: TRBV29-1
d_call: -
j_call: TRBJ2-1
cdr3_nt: TGCAGCGTTGGGTTCAATGAGCAGTTCTTC
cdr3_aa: CSVGFNEQFF

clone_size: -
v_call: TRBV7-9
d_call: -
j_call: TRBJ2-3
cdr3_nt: TGTGCCAGCAGCTCCTTTGGCACAGATACGCAGTATTTT
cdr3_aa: CASSSFGTDTQYF

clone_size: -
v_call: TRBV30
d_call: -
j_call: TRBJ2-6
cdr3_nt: TGTGCCTGGAGTGCGGTGAGCTCTGGGGCCAACGTCCTGACTTTC
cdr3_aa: CAWSAVSSGANVLTF

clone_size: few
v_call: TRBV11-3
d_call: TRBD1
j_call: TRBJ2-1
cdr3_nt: TGTGCCAGCAGCCCAAACCGGGGACAGGGGTTCGATGAGCAGTTCTTC
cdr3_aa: CASSPNRGQGFDEQFF

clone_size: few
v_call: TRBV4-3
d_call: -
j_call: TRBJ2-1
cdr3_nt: TGCGCCAGCAGCCAAGATAAAGCTATGGGTGAGCAGTTCTTC
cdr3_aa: CASSQDKAMGEQFF

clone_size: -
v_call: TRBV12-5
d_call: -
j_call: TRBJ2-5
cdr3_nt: TGTGCTAGTGCTTCGGGCTGGAAGCAAGAGACCCAGTACTTC
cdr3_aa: CASASGWKQETQYF

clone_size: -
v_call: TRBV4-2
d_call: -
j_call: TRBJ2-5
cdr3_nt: TGTGCCAGCAGCCAAGCTGGGGGGTATGGGCGCAGGAGGCAAGAGACCCAGTACTTC
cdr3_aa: CASSQAGGYGRRRQETQYF

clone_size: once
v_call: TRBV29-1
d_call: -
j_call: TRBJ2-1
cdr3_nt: TGCAGCGTTGATTATGAGCAGTTCTTC
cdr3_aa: CSVDYEQFF

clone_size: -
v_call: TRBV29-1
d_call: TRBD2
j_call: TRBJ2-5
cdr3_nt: TGCAGCGTCGCGGGGGTAGAGACCCAGTACTTC
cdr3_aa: CSVAGVETQYF

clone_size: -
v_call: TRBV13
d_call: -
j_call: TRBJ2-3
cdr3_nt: TGTGCCAGCAGCTTACGGGGTACCTTCACAGATACGCAGTATTTT
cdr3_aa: CASSLRGTFTDTQYF

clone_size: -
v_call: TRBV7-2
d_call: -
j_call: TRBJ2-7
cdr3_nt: TGTGCCAGCAGCTCCGGTTCTCCCTACGAGCAGTACTTC
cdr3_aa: CASSSGSPYEQYF

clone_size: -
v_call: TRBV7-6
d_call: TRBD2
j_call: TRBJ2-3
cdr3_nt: TGTGCCAGCAGCTCTGGACTAGCGGGGGGGCTGACAGATACGCAGTATTTT
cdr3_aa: CASSSGLAGGLTDTQYF

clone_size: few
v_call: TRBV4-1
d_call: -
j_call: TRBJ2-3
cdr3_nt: TGCGCCAGCAGCCGGGACTCCTACACAGATACGCAGTATTTT
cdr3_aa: CASSRDSYTDTQYF

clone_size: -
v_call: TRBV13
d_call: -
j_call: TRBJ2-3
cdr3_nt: TGTGCCAGCAGCTTGCGCCTTGCAGATACGCAGTATTTT
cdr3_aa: CASSLRLADTQYF

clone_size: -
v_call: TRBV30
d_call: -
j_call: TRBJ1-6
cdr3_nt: TGTGCCTGGAACGGTGGCATTTATTCACCCCTCCACTTT
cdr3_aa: CAWNGGIYSPLHF

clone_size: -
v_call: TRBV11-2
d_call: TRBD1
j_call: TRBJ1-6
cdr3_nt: TGTGCCAGCAGCTTACAGGGACAGTCTTATTCACCCCTCCACTTT
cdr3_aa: CASSLQGQSYSPLHF

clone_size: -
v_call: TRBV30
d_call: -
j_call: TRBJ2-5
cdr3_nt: TGTGCCTTCACAGGGTCCGGGGAGACCCAGTACTTC
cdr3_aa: CAFTGSGETQYF

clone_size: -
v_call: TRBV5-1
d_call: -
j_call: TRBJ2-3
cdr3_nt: TGCGCCAGCAGCTTGGACAAGAGCACAGATACGCAGTATTTT
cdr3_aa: CASSLDKSTDTQYF

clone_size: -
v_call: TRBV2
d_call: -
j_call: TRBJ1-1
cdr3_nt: TGTGCCAGCAACGGGGCCGGGGGGCTTGAAGCTTTCTTT
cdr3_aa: CASNGAGGLEAFF

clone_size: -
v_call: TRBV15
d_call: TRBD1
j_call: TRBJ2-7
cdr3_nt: TGTGCCACCAGCAGAGATTGGGCAGGGGGACGCGAGCAGTACTTC
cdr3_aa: CATSRDWAGGREQYF

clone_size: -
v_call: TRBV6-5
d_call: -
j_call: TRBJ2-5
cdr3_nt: TGTGCCAGTGCCAACCCGGGGAAGACCCAGTACTTC
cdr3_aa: CASANPGKTQYF

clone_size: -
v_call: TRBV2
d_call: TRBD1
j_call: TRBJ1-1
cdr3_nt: TGTGCCAGCAGTGAATTCCGGACAGGGGGCACTGAAGCTTTCTTT
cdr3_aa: CASSEFRTGGTEAFF

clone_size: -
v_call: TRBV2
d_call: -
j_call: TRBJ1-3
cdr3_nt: TGTGCCAGCAGTGACCAGGGCGCCTCTGGAAACACCATATATTTT
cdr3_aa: CASSDQGASGNTIYF

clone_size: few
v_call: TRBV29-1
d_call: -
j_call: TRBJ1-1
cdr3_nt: TGCAGCGCGGGGGGTACTGAAGCTTTCTTT
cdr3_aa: CSAGGTEAFF

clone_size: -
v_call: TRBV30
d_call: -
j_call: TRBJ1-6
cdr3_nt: TGTGCCTGGAGTAACCTCCCCGGGGGCTTTTCACCCCTCCACTTT
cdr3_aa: CAWSNLPGGFSPLHF

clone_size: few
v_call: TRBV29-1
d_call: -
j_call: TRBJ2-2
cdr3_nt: TGCAGCGTTGACCGGTCCGGCACCGGGGAGCTGTTTTTT
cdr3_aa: CSVDRSGTGELFF

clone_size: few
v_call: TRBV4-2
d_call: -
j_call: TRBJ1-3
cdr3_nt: TGTGCCAGCAGTTCTGCGTTAGGGTCGAGCTCTGGAAACACCATATATTTT
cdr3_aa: CASSSALGSSSGNTIYF

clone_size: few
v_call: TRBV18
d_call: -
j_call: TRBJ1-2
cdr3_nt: TGTGCCAGCTCATCACGGGGTGAGGGCCTGGGCGTTGGCTACACCTTC
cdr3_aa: CASSSRGEGLGVGYTF

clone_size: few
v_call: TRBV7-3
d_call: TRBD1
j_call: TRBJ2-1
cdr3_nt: TGTGCCAGCAGCTCGGGACAGGCCCCCTACAATGAGCAGTTCTTC
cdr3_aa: CASSSGQAPYNEQFF

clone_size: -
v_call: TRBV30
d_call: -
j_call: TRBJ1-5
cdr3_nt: TGTGCCTGGAACTTAGGGCCCAATCAGCCCCAGCATTTT
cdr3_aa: CAWNLGPNQPQHF

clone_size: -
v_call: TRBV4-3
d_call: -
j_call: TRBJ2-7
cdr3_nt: TGCGCCAGCAGCCAAGACCAGGGAACCCCCTACGAGCAGTACTTC
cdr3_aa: CASSQDQGTPYEQYF

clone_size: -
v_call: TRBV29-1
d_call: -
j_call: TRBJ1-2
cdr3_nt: TGCAGCTCATGGTCTTTGGACTATGGCTACACCTTC
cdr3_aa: CSSWSLDYGYTF

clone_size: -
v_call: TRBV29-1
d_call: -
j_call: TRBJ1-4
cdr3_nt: TGCAGCGTTACAGGGTTGGGGTTTGAAAAACTGTTTTTT
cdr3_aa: CSVTGLGFEKLFF

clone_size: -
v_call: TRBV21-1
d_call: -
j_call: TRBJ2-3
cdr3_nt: TGTGCCAGCAGCAAAAGGGCGGGGGGTACAGATACGCAGTATTTT
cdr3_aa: CASSKRAGGTDTQYF

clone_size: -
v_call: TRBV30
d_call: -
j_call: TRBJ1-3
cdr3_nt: TGTGCCTGGAGTACAGGTGCCTCTGGAAACACCATATATTTT
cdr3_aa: CAWSTGASGNTIYF

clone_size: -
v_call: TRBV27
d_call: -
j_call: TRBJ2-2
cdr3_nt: TGTGCCAGCAGTGCCCCCACCGGGGAGCTGTTTTTT
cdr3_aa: CASSAPTGELFF

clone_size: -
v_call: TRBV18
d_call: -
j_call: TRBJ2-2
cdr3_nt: TGTGCCAGCTCACAGAAAACAGGAGCGAACACCGGGGAGCTGTTTTTT
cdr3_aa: CASSQKTGANTGELFF

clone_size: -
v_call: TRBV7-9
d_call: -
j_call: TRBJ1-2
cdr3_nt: TGTGCCAGCAGACAAGCCGGGGCTAACTATGGCTACACCTTC
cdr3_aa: CASRQAGANYGYTF